The sequence of this T cell receptor beta chain was determined in a study of blood T cell repertoires in COVID-19 (dated by TCRdb to 2018 to 2020). Regarding the research as a whole: Collaborator samples came from the United States, Italy and Spain and covered acute and convalescent phases of COVID-19. The repertoires were released in a freely available public database intended as a resource for research on the immune response to SARS-CoV-2. Nearly every sample came with metadata listing a de-identified subject ID, COVID-19 status, age in years and sex. The samples were drawn from the first 160 participants of the ongoing ImmuneRACE study and from 950 to 1,500 subjects provided by 6 global collaborators. Where available, HLA class I and class II types were obtained from metadata supplied by the sample provider rather than from assay-based typing. The material from the prospective study consisted of cDNA or gDNA derived from T cells, B-cell-depleted T cells, or PBMCs. The dataset comprised deeply sampled blood TCRbeta repertoires from subjects exposed to, actively infected with, or recovered from COVID-19. The paper's findings and limits, for the study overall: How much clinical and demographic metadata was included differed by source and by participant, and the metadata was provided uncurated.

Collaborating institutions collected whole blood in K2EDTA tubes following their own protocols. For TCRbeta analysis, collaborators shipped samples in one of three forms: frozen whole blood, isolated PBMCs, or DNA extracted from either of those sample types. TCRbeta CDR3 regions were amplified from genomic DNA using the immunoSEQ Assay, a bias-controlled multiplex PCR. Turning to the authors' computational methods: The number of nucleated cells in each sample was estimated from the amplification of reference gene primers within the assay. To quantify the absolute abundance of each unique TCRbeta CDR3 rearrangement, sequence reads were collapsed and filtered. Productive Simpson clonality was computed per sample as the square root of Simpson's diversity index over productive rearrangements. TCRdb provides this immuneACCESS table in a form limited to in-frame rearrangements. Some clones are lacking; in checked studies, under half of them reflect an unresolved V gene, and why the rest are absent is not known. From that table come the V and J calls and clone size; the DNA was used to work out D and trimming. Within this sample are some 250,000 clones, with approximately 82% of them counted one time only. Under 3.5% of the sample rests with the top ten.

In regard to this clone: Which antigen it targets is not known. One base away there is no much larger clone; base qualities are not given.

Reading from cysteine to phenylalanine, the CDR3 counts 18 amino acids. The CDR3 DNA has 54 bases and is translated from base 1. The germline V gene encodes CDR1 WSHSY and CDR2 SAAADI. Unmatched junction bases come to 15, with V trimmed by 6 bases and J by 5 bases. Sequencing was done on a sample of peripheral blood. This TCR came from a woman under 30 with acute or convalescent COVID-19. This sequence uses TRBV10-2 and TRBJ2-7, and TRBD2 aligns with 14 junction nucleotides. The CDR3 reads as follows: CASRPIIGTSGSRNEQYF. The base sequence is TGCGCCAGCAGACCCATTATTGGGACTAGCGGGAGCCGCAACGAGCAGTACTTC.